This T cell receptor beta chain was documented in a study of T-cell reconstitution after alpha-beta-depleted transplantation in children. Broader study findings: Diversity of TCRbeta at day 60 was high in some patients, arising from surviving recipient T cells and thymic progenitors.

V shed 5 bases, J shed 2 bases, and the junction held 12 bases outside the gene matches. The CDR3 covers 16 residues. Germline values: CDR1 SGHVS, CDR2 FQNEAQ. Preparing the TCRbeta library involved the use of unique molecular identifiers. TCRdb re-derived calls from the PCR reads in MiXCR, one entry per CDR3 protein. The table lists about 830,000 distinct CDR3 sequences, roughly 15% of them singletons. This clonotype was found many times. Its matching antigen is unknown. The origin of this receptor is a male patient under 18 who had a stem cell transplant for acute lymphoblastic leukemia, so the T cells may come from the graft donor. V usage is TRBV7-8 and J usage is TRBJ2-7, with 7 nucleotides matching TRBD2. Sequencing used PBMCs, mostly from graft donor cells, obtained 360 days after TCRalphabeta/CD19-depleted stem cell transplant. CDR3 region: CASSLTRAGGTYEQYF. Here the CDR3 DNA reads TGTGCCAGCAGCCTTACCCGGGCCGGGGGGACCTACGAGCAGTACTTC.